This is a list of T cell receptor beta chains from one sample in a study of T cell changes during pregnancy in multiple sclerosis. Using immunoSEQ multiplex PCR, the repertoire was profiled, and TCRdb retains in-frame clones only, with some absent. The sample shows approximately 120,000 clones, about 96% of them seen only once. Specimen: peripheral blood, collected after pregnancy. The receptor set was obtained from a female donor with multiple sclerosis, enrolled in a pregnancy study. Each CDR3 is given with its conserved first and last residue. The D gene is left open where the match is weak. The size entry is marked missing in some rows and otherwise reads once, few, many or a size class.

d_call j_call v_call cdr3_length clone_size cdr3_aa cdr3_nt
TRBD1 TRBJ1-5 TRBV7-8 17 once CASSPQYRGYSNQPQHF TGTGCCAGCAGCCCCCAATACAGGGGATATAGCAATCAGCCCCAGCATTTT
TRBD1 TRBJ2-2 TRBV28 15 NA CASSLDRANTGELFF TGTGCCAGCAGCTTAGACAGGGCGAACACCGGGGAGCTGTTTTTT
TRBD2 TRBJ2-4 TRBV5-1 18 NA CASSRLSPLTSGRNIQYF TGCGCCAGCAGCCGCCTATCCCCCTTGACTAGCGGGAGGAACATTCAGTACTTC
NA TRBJ1-2 TRBV6-5 15 once CASSYRPTTNYGYTF TGTGCCAGCAGTTACAGACCGACAACTAACTATGGCTACACCTTC
NA TRBJ1-2 TRBV6-4 12 once CASTRAEDGYTF TGTGCCAGCACCCGAGCGGAGGATGGCTACACCTTC
NA TRBJ1-4 TRBV6-1 14 NA CASSEVGETEKLFF TGTGCCAGCAGTGAAGTGGGAGAGACTGAAAAACTGTTTTTT
TRBD1 TRBJ2-3 TRBV6-6 16 NA CASNLPGVRGPDTQYF TGTGCCAGCAATCTTCCCGGTGTCAGGGGGCCAGATACGCAGTATTTT
NA TRBJ2-4 TRBV7-2 11 NA CASGHKNIQYF TGTGCCAGCGGACATAAAAACATTCAGTACTTC
NA TRBJ2-7 TRBV6-1 15 few CASSEAPKLIYEQYF TGTGCCAGCAGTGAAGCCCCTAAATTAATCTACGAGCAGTACTTC
TRBD2 TRBJ2-5 TRBV7-3 18 NA CASSSNRLAGDSQETQYF TGTGCCAGCAGCTCAAACCGACTAGCGGGAGACTCCCAAGAGACCCAGTACTTC
TRBD1 TRBJ2-5 TRBV5-1 13 NA CASSAQGVLDQYF TGCGCCAGCAGTGCCCAGGGGGTATTGGACCAGTACTTC
NA TRBJ1-5 TRBV5-5 15 NA CASSLYGGAVQPQHF TGTGCCAGCAGCTTATATGGGGGGGCCGTTCAGCCCCAGCATTTT
NA TRBJ2-1 TRBV7-8 14 NA CASSLGSLANEQFF TGTGCCAGCAGCTTAGGCTCTCTGGCCAATGAGCAGTTCTTC
NA TRBJ1-1 TRBV9 14 NA CASSVGSTNTEAFF TGTGCCAGCAGCGTAGGGAGCACGAACACTGAAGCTTTCTTT
NA TRBJ1-5 TRBV28 15 NA CASSFSGYSNQPQHF TGTGCCAGCTCCTTTTCAGGGTATAGCAATCAGCCCCAGCATTTT
TRBD2 TRBJ2-1 TRBV5-1 18 NA CASSSPQTSGSSYNEQFF TGCGCCAGCAGCTCGCCTCAGACTAGCGGTAGCTCCTACAATGAGCAGTTCTTC
TRBD1 TRBJ2-1 TRBV11-3 15 once CASSFETGPYNEQFF TGTGCCAGCAGCTTCGAGACAGGGCCCTACAATGAGCAGTTCTTC
TRBD1 TRBJ1-5 TRBV27 15 NA CASSRTGEPNQPQHF TGTGCCAGCAGCCGCACAGGGGAGCCCAATCAGCCCCAGCATTTT
NA TRBJ2-7 TRBV28 14 NA CASSWYRRGHEQYF TGTGCCAGCAGTTGGTACAGGAGGGGCCACGAGCAGTACTTC
TRBD1 TRBJ1-2 TRBV7-2 14 once CASSWTTGGGGYTF TGTGCCAGCAGCTGGACGACAGGGGGCGGCGGCTACACCTTC
NA TRBJ2-1 TRBV11-1 17 once CASSYELGAGPYNEQFF TGTGCCAGCAGCTATGAACTGGGGGCGGGCCCATACAATGAGCAGTTCTTC
TRBD2 TRBJ2-1 TRBV30 13 NA CACEREGQNEQFF TGTGCCTGCGAGCGGGAGGGCCAGAATGAGCAGTTCTTC
NA TRBJ2-5 TRBV9 15 NA CASSALAVGVETQYF TGTGCCAGCAGCGCCTTAGCGGTAGGTGTGGAGACCCAGTACTTC
TRBD1 TRBJ1-6 TRBV5-4 17 NA CASSLANQQGRNSPLHF TGTGCCAGCAGCTTGGCTAATCAACAGGGGAGGAATTCACCCCTCCACTTT
TRBD1 TRBJ1-5 TRBV4-1 16 NA CASSLIPTGSNQPQHF TGCGCCAGCAGCCTCATCCCGACAGGGAGCAATCAGCCCCAGCATTTT
NA TRBJ2-1 TRBV4-3 16 NA CASSQGSTGASNEQFF TGCGCCAGCAGCCAAGGCTCAACGGGAGCGTCCAATGAGCAGTTCTTC
TRBD2 TRBJ2-1 TRBV27 15 NA CASSYLAGGYNEQFF TGTGCCAGCAGTTATCTAGCGGGAGGTTACAATGAGCAGTTCTTC
NA TRBJ2-2 TRBV10-3 15 NA CAISDRGSGTGELFF TGTGCCATCAGTGATCGAGGGAGTGGCACCGGGGAGCTGTTTTTT
NA TRBJ2-1 TRBV7-9 11 NA CASRGGDEQFF TGTGCCAGCAGGGGGGGAGATGAGCAGTTCTTC